The rows below give T cell receptor beta chains drawn from one sample of a study of TIL therapy for anti-PD-1-resistant metastatic lung cancer. Clones were read by immunoSEQ multiplex PCR, and TCRdb kept only the in-frame ones, dropping some. This sample has 12,000 or so clones, with 58% found just once. Sequencing used tumor tissue, obtained at baseline. The receptors come from a person between 25 and 79 years old with non-small cell lung cancer. Both conserved end residues are part of each CDR3. D genes are given only for firm matches. Rows give clone size only sometimes, using once, few, many, or a class for an expanded clone.

NA,NA,TRBJ1-2,TRBV30,TGTGCCTGGAGTCCGGGAAGAGGGGTTAATGGCTACACCTTC,CAWSPGRGVNGYTF
TRBD2,NA,TRBJ2-3,TRBV7-2,TGTGCCAGCAGCTTAGCGGGAGGGCTCAAAGATACGCAGTATTTT,CASSLAGGLKDTQYF
NA,medium-sized,TRBJ1-1,TRBV19,TGTGCCAGTAGTAAGGGGGTGGGGGACACTGAAGCTTTCTTT,CASSKGVGDTEAFF
NA,NA,TRBJ1-2,TRBV19,TGTGCCAGTAGGCGTGGGACTCCTCCGGCGATCGGTGGCTACACCTTC,CASRRGTPPAIGGYTF
NA,NA,TRBJ1-1,TRBV6-1,TGTGCCAGCAGTGAGGGATTGACGGATAGTAAGTTGTTT,CASSEGLTDSKLF
TRBD1,few,TRBJ2-2,TRBV30,TGTGCCTGGAGTTCCCTCCTCGGGACAGGTTGGGCGGACACCGGGGAGCTGTTTTTT,CAWSSLLGTGWADTGELFF
NA,NA,TRBJ1-4,TRBV7-3,TGTGCCAGCAGCCTCGGTAGCGGGGCTACTGAAAAACTGTTTTTT,CASSLGSGATEKLFF
NA,NA,TRBJ1-2,TRBV29-1,TGCAGCGTTGAGGGAGAGGGAGCCTATGGCTACACCTTC,CSVEGEGAYGYTF
NA,NA,TRBJ1-5,TRBV18,TGTGCCAGCTCACCCGAAGGCACAGTAATAAATCAGCCCCAGCATTTT,CASSPEGTVINQPQHF
NA,NA,TRBJ1-2,TRBV7-2,TGTGCCAGCAGCTTGCAGTTAGCTAACTATGGCTACACCTTC,CASSLQLANYGYTF
NA,NA,TRBJ1-5,TRBV20-1,TGCAGTGCTAGAGAAGGAAGGGCCCAGCATTTT,CSAREGRAQHF
NA,NA,TRBJ1-5,TRBV10-1,TGCGCCAGCAGTGAGAGCGGGGGGGTAAAGGCGGATAGCAATCAGCCCCAGCATTTT,CASSESGGVKADSNQPQHF
TRBD1,NA,TRBJ1-5,TRBV2,TGTGCCACCAGACAGGGGGGGATCTATAGCAATCAGCCCCAGCATTTT,CATRQGGIYSNQPQHF
NA,few,TRBJ2-2,TRBV7-2,TGTGCCAGCAGCTTAGGGGCAGGGTCCGGGGAGCTGTTTTTT,CASSLGAGSGELFF
NA,NA,TRBJ2-2,TRBV28,TGTGCCAGCAGCCAACTGACAGCGCCCGGGGAGCTGTTTTTT,CASSQLTAPGELFF
NA,NA,TRBJ2-1,TRBV7-6,TGTGCCAGCAGCTTAGCGACGGGCGCCTACAATGAGCAGTTCTTC,CASSLATGAYNEQFF
NA,medium-sized,TRBJ2-2,TRBV11-3,TGTGCCAGCAGCGACACGAACACCGGGGAGCTGTTTTTT,CASSDTNTGELFF
TRBD1,few,TRBJ1-6,TRBV27,TGTGCCAGCAGAAATACTGGACAGGGCCTCTATAATTCACCCCTCCACTTT,CASRNTGQGLYNSPLHF
NA,NA,TRBJ1-1,TRBV29-1,TGCAGCGGTAAGCGTGGGCAGACCAACACTGAAGCTTTCTTT,CSGKRGQTNTEAFF
NA,few,TRBJ1-1,TRBV11-2,TGTGCCAGCAGCCCCCCCGGAGGGGTTGCTTTCTTT,CASSPPGGVAFF
NA,once,TRBJ2-5,TRBV24-1,TGTGCCACCAGTAAAGGAGGGGGAGGACAAGAGACCCAGTACTTC,CATSKGGGGQETQYF
NA,NA,TRBJ2-5,TRBV3-1/TRBV3-2,TGTGCCAGCAGCCCTCACCAAGAGGCCCAGTACTTC,CASSPHQEAQYF
NA,NA,TRBJ1-1,TRBV27,TGTGCCAGCAGTTTATTTGTAGGGAACACTGAAGCTTTCTTT,CASSLFVGNTEAFF
NA,medium-sized,TRBJ1-2,TRBV5-6,TGTGCCAGCAGTTTGACTAACTATGGCTACACCTTC,CASSLTNYGYTF
NA,NA,TRBJ1-2,TRBV28,TGTGCCAGCACCTTAACCGGGGAATACTATGGCTACACCTTC,CASTLTGEYYGYTF
NA,NA,TRBJ1-2,TRBV5-1,TGCGCCAGCAGCACCGGCGGGGGGCAGGACTATGGCTACACCTTC,CASSTGGGQDYGYTF
NA,NA,TRBJ2-3,TRBV27,TGTGCCAGCAGTCTAGAGAGCACAGATACGCAGTATTTT,CASSLESTDTQYF
TRBD2,NA,TRBJ2-1,TRBV12-3/TRBV12-4,TGTGCCAGCAGTCTTAGCGGGGACCGGGCCCAGTTCTTC,CASSLSGDRAQFF
TRBD2,NA,TRBJ2-7,TRBV10-2,TGCGCCAGCAGTGGACCTGGGGCGGGAGGGGTCGGCGAGCAGTACTTC,CASSGPGAGGVGEQYF
NA,NA,TRBJ1-1,TRBV19,TGTGCCAGTAGGGACAGGAACACTGAAGCTTTCTTT,CASRDRNTEAFF
NA,medium-sized,TRBJ1-2,TRBV7-6,TGTGCCAGCAGCTTAAATCGGGCAGAAGAGTATGGCTACACCTTC,CASSLNRAEEYGYTF
NA,few,TRBJ1-1,TRBV30,TGTGCCTGCCCAGCTAGGCAGGGTACGAACACTGAAGCTTTCTTT,CACPARQGTNTEAFF
TRBD2,NA,TRBJ2-1,TRBV5-1,TGCGCCAGCGTCCTAGCGGAGGTCGGAAATGAGCAGTTCTTC,CASVLAEVGNEQFF
NA,NA,TRBJ1-1,TRBV12-3/TRBV12-4,TGTGCCAGCAGGAATACAGGGAACACTGAAGCTTTCTTT,CASRNTGNTEAFF
NA,NA,TRBJ2-7,TRBV20-1,TGCAGTGCTAGAGGGGCCGCGGAGTACTTC,CSARGAAEYF
TRBD1,NA,TRBJ1-3,TRBV6-5,TGTGCCAGCAGAGTCGACAGGGGGACTGGAAACACCATATATTTT,CASRVDRGTGNTIYF
TRBD1,NA,TRBJ1-5,TRBV11-2,TGTGCCAGCAGCTTAGGTAGGGGGCGTCAGCCCCAGCATTTT,CASSLGRGRQPQHF